Listed below are T cell receptor beta chains from one sample, sequenced in a study. TCRdb ran MiXCR on the 5' RACE reads and lists one entry per CDR3 protein. The top ten hold roughly 4% of the sample, which has thousands of distinct CDR3 sequences, about a sixth seen once. Sample: memory CD4+ T cells sorted from blood. These receptor sequences come from a female donor with breast cancer. Both conserved end residues are part of each CDR3. D genes are given only for firm matches. Rows may omit the clone size; those that give it use once, few, many or a size class.

length	V	size	D	J	DNA	CDR3
15	TRBV29-1	NA	TRBD2	TRBJ2-3	TGCAGCGTTGTTCGGGCTAGCGGGTGGTCAGATACGCAGTATTTT	CSVVRASGWSDTQYF
14	TRBV7-9	medium-sized	NA	TRBJ1-1	TGTGCCAGCAGCTTAGGTGAAGGGAACACTGAAGCTTTCTTT	CASSLGEGNTEAFF
16	TRBV19	NA	NA	TRBJ2-1	TGTGCCAGTAGTATAGGAAACCCTGGTGTAGAGAATGAGCAGTGCTTC	CASSIGNPGVENEQCF
14	TRBV12-3/TRBV12-4	few	TRBD1	TRBJ2-5	TGTGCCAGCAGTTCCCCAGACAGGGGCGAGACCCAGTACTTC	CASSSPDRGETQYF
15	TRBV2	many	NA	TRBJ1-5	TGTGCCAGCCGTGCGGGCGGGGGCCGCAATCAGCCCCAGCATTTT	CASRAGGGRNQPQHF
14	TRBV5-1	medium-sized	TRBD2	TRBJ2-3	TGCGCCAGCGCCCTAGCGGGGGGCACAGATACGCAGTATTTT	CASALAGGTDTQYF
15	TRBV5-1	medium-sized	TRBD2	TRBJ2-3	TGCGCCAGCAGCTTATCTAGGACTAGGACAGATACGCAGTATTTT	CASSLSRTRTDTQYF
14	TRBV20-1	many	NA	TRBJ2-2	TGCAGTGCTAGGAAGGGGGGGAACACCGGGGAGCTGTTTTTT	CSARKGGNTGELFF
16	TRBV5-1	few	NA	TRBJ2-6	TGCGCCAGCAGCTCGCTAGATAGCCCTGGGGCCAACGTCCTGACTTTC	CASSSLDSPGANVLTF
17	TRBV28	many	TRBD2	TRBJ2-7	TGTGCCAGCAGTTCCCAGCCTGGACTAGCGGGAGCCTACGAGCAGTACTTC	CASSSQPGLAGAYEQYF
17	TRBV15	once	TRBD2	TRBJ2-1	TGTGCCACCAGCAGAGAGGCTTGCGGGAGGGCCTACAATGAGCAGTTCTTC	CATSREACGRAYNEQFF
13	TRBV12-3/TRBV12-4	few	NA	TRBJ2-7	TGTGCCAGCAGTTACGACGGGGAATACGAGCAGTACTTC	CASSYDGEYEQYF
15	TRBV7-3	medium-sized	NA	TRBJ2-1	TGTGCCAGCAGCTTTAGCACTCCCCCGGACAATGAGCAGTTCTTC	CASSFSTPPDNEQFF
13	TRBV7-2	medium-sized	NA	TRBJ1-1	TGTGCCAGCAGCTTAGGGGCAGGAGTTGAAGCTTTCTTT	CASSLGAGVEAFF
14	TRBV7-2	many	NA	TRBJ2-7	TGTGCCAGCCTTTCCCAGGGCGGACCATACGAGCAGTACTTC	CASLSQGGPYEQYF
22	TRBV7-2	medium-sized	TRBD2	TRBJ2-6	TGTGCCAGCAGCTCCTCAGACTTTAGCGGGAGGGCCGAATTTTCTGGGGCCAACGTCCTGACTTTC	CASSSSDFSGRAEFSGANVLTF
14	TRBV6-1	medium-sized	NA	TRBJ1-1	TGTGCCAGCATTATCAACAGGGTCAACACTGAAGCTTTCTTT	CASIINRVNTEAFF
12	TRBV20-1	medium-sized	NA	TRBJ1-1	TGCAGTGCTCGGAGGATGAACACTGAAGCTTTCTTT	CSARRMNTEAFF
12	TRBV5-4	medium-sized	NA	TRBJ2-2	TGTGCCAGCAGCGTGAACACCGGGGAGCTGTTTTTT	CASSVNTGELFF
14	TRBV2	medium-sized	NA	TRBJ2-3	TGTGCCAGCAGTGAATGGGGGCCCGCAGATACGCAGTATTTT	CASSEWGPADTQYF
12	TRBV29-1	medium-sized	NA	TRBJ1-5	TGCAGCGTGGGTACGGGCAATCAGCCCCAGCATTTT	CSVGTGNQPQHF
13	TRBV18	NA	NA	TRBJ1-4	TGTGCCAGCTCACAAGGGGCGCGTGAAAAACTGTTTTTT	CASSQGAREKLFF
13	TRBV29-1	NA	NA	TRBJ2-3	TGCAGCGTGGGGGTCGGACGAACAGATACGCAGTATTTT	CSVGVGRTDTQYF
13	TRBV29-1	medium-sized	TRBD1	TRBJ2-7	TGCAGCGTGGCCGGGACAGGCTCCTACGAGCAGTACTTC	CSVAGTGSYEQYF
15	TRBV10-3	medium-sized	NA	TRBJ1-1	TGTGCCACACTAAGGACGGCCGACGGGAACACTGAAGCTTTCTTT	CATLRTADGNTEAFF
13	TRBV5-1	NA	NA	TRBJ1-5	TGCGCCAGCAGCTTGGCAGGGTATCAGCCCCAGCATTTT	CASSLAGYQPQHF
16	TRBV18	many	NA	TRBJ2-1	TGTGCCAGCTCACCACAGAGGGCAGGGATTGGTGATGAGCAGTTCTTC	CASSPQRAGIGDEQFF
14	TRBV7-6	NA	NA	TRBJ1-3	TGTGCCAGCAGCTTTCGGCAGGCCTCTGACACCATATATTTT	CASSFRQASDTIYF
12	TRBV7-9	medium-sized	NA	TRBJ2-1	TGTGCCATCTCGAGGGGTCCCAATGAGCAGTTCTTC	CAISRGPNEQFF
15	TRBV5-1	medium-sized	NA	TRBJ2-1	TGCGCCAGCAGCTTGGGGGTCACAGGTGACAATGAGCAGTTCTTC	CASSLGVTGDNEQFF
15	TRBV6-1	few	TRBD1	TRBJ1-5	TGTGCCAGCAGTCCTTCAGGGGGGCCTCCTCAGCCCCAGCATTTT	CASSPSGGPPQPQHF
13	TRBV20-1	many	NA	TRBJ1-4	TGCAGTGCCATTGCCGGGGGCGGTGAAAAACTGTTTTTT	CSAIAGGGEKLFF
13	TRBV2	medium-sized	NA	TRBJ2-1	TGTGCCAGCAGACTCCTAGGGGACAATGAGCAGTTCTTC	CASRLLGDNEQFF
16	TRBV11-2	NA	NA	TRBJ1-6	TGTGCCAGCAGCTCCCTTTTTGTGGGTGATAATTCACCCCTCCACTTT	CASSSLFVGDNSPLHF
13	TRBV20-1	medium-sized	NA	TRBJ1-5	TGCAGTGCTAGTCGGGGGGATAATCAGCCCCAGCATTTT	CSASRGDNQPQHF
15	TRBV5-1	many	NA	TRBJ1-1	TGCGCCAGCAGCCTTGGAAGGGGCCAGAACACTGAAGCTTTCTTT	CASSLGRGQNTEAFF
18	TRBV5-1	many	TRBD1	TRBJ1-2	TGCGCCAACAGCTTGGCCGGAACAATACAGGGGGCGCGAAAAGACTACACCTTC	CANSLAGTIQGARKDYTF
12	TRBV29-1	medium-sized	NA	TRBJ1-2	TGCAGCGTTGCTAGGGGCGACTATGGCTACACCTTC	CSVARGDYGYTF
14	TRBV5-1	medium-sized	TRBD1	TRBJ1-2	TGCGCCAGCAGCTTGGTGTCGGGACAGGGTCCGGAGACCTTC	CASSLVSGQGPETF
13	TRBV19	NA	TRBD1	TRBJ1-1	TGTGCCAGTAGTATTCAGGGGGGTGCTGAAGCTTTCTTC	CASSIQGGAEAFF
17	TRBV7-2	medium-sized	TRBD2	TRBJ2-7	TGTGCCAGCAGCTTTTATGCGGGAGGGTTCACCGCCTACGAGCAGTACTTC	CASSFYAGGFTAYEQYF
12	TRBV12-3/TRBV12-4	many	NA	TRBJ1-5	TGTGCCAGCAGTCCCCGAAATCAGCCCCAGCATTTT	CASSPRNQPQHF
15	TRBV5-1	medium-sized	NA	TRBJ1-5	TGCGCCAGCAGCTTGGATGGGGCTAGCAATCAGCCCCAGCATTTT	CASSLDGASNQPQHF
12	TRBV7-2	medium-sized	NA	TRBJ1-1	TGTGCCAGCAGCTGGGCGGACACTGAAGCTTTCTTT	CASSWADTEAFF
14	TRBV7-2	medium-sized	NA	TRBJ2-5	TGTGCCAGCAGCTTACGGGTTGGGGAAGAGACCCAGTACTTC	CASSLRVGEETQYF
14	TRBV5-1	NA	NA	TRBJ2-3	TGCGCCAGCAGCCGCCGAGGGATGGAAGATACGCAGTATTTT	CASSRRGMEDTQYF
12	TRBV7-9	medium-sized	NA	TRBJ1-1	TGTGCCAGCAGCTTACTCAACACTGAAGCTTTCTTT	CASSLLNTEAFF
15	TRBV7-3	medium-sized	NA	TRBJ2-5	TGTGCCAGCAGCCCGGGGAGCTACTTCCAAGAGACCCAGTACTTC	CASSPGSYFQETQYF
14	TRBV12-3/TRBV12-4	few	NA	TRBJ1-2	TGTGCCAGCAGTTTGGACGGCCTCTATCGGGGCTACACCTTC	CASSLDGLYRGYTF